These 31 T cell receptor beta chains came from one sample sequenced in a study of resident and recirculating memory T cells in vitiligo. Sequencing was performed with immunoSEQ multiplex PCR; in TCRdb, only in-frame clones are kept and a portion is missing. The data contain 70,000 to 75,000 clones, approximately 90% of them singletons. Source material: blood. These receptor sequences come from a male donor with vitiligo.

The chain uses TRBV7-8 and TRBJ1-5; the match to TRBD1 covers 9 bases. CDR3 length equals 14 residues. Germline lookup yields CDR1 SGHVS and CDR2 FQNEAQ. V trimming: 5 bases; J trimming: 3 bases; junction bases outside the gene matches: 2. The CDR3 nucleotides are TGTGCCAGCAGCAGGGACAGGGCCAATCAGCCCCAGCATTTT. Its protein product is CASSRDRANQPQHF.

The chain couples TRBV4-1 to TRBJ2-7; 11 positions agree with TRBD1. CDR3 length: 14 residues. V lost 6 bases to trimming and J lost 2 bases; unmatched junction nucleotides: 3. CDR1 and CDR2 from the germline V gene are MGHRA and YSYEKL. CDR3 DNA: TGCGCCAGCAGTCGGGACAGGGGGACCTACGAGCAGTACTTC. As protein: CASSRDRGTYEQYF.

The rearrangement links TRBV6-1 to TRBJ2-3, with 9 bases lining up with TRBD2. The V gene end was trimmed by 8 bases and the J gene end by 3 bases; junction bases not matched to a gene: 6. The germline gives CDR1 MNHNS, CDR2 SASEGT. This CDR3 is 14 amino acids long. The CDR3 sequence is CASRAGGGTDTQYF. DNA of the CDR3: TGTGCCAGCCGAGCGGGGGGAGGTACAGATACGCAGTATTTT.

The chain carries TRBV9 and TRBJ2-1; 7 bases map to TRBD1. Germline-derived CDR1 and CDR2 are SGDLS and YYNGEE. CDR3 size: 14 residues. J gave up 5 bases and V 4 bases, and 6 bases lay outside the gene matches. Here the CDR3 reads CASSLGTVNNEQFF. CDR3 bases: TGTGCCAGCAGCCTCGGGACAGTAAACAATGAGCAGTTCTTC.

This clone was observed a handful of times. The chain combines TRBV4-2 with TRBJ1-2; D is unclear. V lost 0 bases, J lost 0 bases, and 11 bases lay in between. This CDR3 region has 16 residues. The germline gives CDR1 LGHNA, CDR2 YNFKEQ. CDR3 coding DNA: TGTGCCAGCAGCCAAGATCCGGGATCCACTAACTATGGCTACACCTTC. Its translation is CASSQDPGSTNYGYTF.

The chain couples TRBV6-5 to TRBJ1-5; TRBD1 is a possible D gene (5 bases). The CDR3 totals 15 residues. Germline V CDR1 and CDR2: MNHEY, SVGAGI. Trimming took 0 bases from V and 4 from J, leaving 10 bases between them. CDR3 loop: CASSYSFRDNQPQHF. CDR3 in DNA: TGTGCCAGCAGTTACTCGTTCAGGGATAATCAGCCCCAGCATTTT.

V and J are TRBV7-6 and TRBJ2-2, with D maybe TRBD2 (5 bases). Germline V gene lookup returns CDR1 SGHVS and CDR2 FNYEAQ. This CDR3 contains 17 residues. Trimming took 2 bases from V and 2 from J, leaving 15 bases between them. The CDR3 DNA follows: TGTGCCAGCAGCTTATTCGCGGGCGGCAGTAACACCGGGGAGCTGTTTTTT. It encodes CASSLFAGGSNTGELFF.

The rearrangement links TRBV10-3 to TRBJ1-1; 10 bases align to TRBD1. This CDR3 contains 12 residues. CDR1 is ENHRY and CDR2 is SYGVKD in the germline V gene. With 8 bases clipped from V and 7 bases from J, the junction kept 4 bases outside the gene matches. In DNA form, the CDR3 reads TGTGCCATCCAGGGACAGGGGAATGAAGCTTTCTTT. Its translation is CAIQGQGNEAFF.

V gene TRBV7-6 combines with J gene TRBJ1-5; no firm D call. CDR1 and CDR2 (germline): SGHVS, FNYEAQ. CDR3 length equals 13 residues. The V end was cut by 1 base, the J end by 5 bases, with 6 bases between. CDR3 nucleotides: TGTGCCAGCAGCTTAGACCAGTATCAGCCCCAGCATTTT. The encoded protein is CASSLDQYQPQHF.

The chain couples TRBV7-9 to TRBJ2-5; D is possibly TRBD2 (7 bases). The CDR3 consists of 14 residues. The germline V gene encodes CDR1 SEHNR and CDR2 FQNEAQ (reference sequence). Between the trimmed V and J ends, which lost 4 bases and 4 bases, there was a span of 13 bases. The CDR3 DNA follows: TGTGCCAGCAGCTCAAAGGGGGGGGCAGAGACCCAGTACTTC. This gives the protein CASSSKGGAETQYF.

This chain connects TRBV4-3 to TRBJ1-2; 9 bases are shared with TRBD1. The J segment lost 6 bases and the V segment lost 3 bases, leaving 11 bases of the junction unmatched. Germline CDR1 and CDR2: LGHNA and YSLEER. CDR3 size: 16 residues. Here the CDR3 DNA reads TGCGCCAGCAGCCACGAGACAGGGGGATACTACGATGGCTACACCTTC. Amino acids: CASSHETGGYYDGYTF.

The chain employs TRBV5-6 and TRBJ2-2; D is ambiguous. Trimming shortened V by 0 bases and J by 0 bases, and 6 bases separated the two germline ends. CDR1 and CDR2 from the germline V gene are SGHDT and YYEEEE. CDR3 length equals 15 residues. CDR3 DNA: TGTGCCAGCAGCTTGGTACAATCGAACACCGGGGAGCTGTTTTTT. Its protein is CASSLVQSNTGELFF.

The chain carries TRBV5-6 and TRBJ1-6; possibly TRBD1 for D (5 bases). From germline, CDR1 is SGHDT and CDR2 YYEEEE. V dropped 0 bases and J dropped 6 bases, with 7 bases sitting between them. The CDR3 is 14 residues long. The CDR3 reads CASSLGQINSPLHF. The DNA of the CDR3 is TGTGCCAGCAGCTTGGGACAGATTAATTCACCCCTCCACTTT.

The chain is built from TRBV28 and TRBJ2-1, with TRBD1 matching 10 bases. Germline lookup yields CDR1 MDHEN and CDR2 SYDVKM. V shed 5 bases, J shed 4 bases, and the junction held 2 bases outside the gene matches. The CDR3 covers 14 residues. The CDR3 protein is CASSPDRGYNEQFF. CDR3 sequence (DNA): TGTGCCAGCAGTCCGGACAGGGGGTACAATGAGCAGTTCTTC.

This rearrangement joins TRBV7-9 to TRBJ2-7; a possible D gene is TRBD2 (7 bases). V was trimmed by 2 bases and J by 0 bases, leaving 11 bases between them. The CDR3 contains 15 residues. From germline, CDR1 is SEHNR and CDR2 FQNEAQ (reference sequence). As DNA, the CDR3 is TGTGCCAGCAGCTTAAGTCGGGGGGCCTCCTACGAGCAGTACTTC. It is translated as CASSLSRGASYEQYF.

As DNA, the CDR3 is TGTGCCAGCAGCCCCTTTAGCATGAATGAAAAACTGTTTTTT. Protein product: CASSPFSMNEKLFF. The rearrangement joins TRBV6-5 to TRBJ1-4; the D is unclear. Germline V gene lookup returns CDR1 MNHEY and CDR2 SVGAGI. Trimming removed 6 bases from V and 5 bases from J, with 13 bases in between. The CDR3 totals 14 residues.

CDR3 amino acids: CASSQDDRMNTEAFF. The CDR3 DNA follows: TGTGCCAGCAGCCAAGATGACAGGATGAACACTGAAGCTTTCTTT. V and J are TRBV4-2 and TRBJ1-1, with D tentatively TRBD1 (6 bases). Germline V gene lookup returns CDR1 LGHNA and CDR2 YNFKEQ. V was cut by 0 bases and J by 0 bases, with 8 bases left in between. This CDR3 has 15 amino acids.

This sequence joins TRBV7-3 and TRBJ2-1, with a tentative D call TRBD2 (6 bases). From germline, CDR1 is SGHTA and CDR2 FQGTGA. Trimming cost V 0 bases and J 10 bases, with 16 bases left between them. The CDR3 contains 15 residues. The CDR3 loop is CASSLTAGPAMEQFF. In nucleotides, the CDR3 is TGTGCCAGCAGCTTAACGGCGGGGCCAGCTATGGAGCAGTTCTTC.

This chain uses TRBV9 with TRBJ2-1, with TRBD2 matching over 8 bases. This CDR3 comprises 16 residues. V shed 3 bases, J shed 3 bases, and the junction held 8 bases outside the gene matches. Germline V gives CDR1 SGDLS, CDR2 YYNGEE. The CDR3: CASSGGPGGHYNEQFF. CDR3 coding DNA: TGTGCCAGCAGCGGAGGGCCGGGGGGGCACTACAATGAGCAGTTCTTC.

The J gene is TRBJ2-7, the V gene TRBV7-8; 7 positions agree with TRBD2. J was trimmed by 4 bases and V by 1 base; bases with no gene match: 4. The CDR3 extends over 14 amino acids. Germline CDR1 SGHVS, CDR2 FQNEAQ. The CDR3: CASSLVGGTYEQYF. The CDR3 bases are TGTGCCAGCAGCTTAGTCGGGGGGACGTACGAGCAGTACTTC.

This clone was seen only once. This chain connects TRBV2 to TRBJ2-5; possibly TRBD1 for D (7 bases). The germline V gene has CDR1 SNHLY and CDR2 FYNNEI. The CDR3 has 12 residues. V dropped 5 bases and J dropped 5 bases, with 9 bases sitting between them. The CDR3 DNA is TGTGCCAGCAGTTCAGGGGGGGAGACCCAGTACTTC. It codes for CASSSGGETQYF. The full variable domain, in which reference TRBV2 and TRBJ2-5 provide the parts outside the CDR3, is EPEVTQTPSHQVTQMGQEVILRCVPISNHLYFYWYRQILGQKVEFLVSFYNNEISEKSEIFDDQFSVERPDGSNFTLKIRSTKLEDSAMYFCASSSGGETQYFGPGTRLLVL.

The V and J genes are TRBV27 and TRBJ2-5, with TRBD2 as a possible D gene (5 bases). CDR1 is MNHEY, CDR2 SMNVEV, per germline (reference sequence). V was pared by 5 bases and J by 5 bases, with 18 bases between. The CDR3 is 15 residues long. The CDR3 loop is CASSPSGSLRETQYF. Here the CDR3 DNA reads TGTGCCAGCAGTCCCTCGGGGAGCCTACGGGAGACCCAGTACTTC.

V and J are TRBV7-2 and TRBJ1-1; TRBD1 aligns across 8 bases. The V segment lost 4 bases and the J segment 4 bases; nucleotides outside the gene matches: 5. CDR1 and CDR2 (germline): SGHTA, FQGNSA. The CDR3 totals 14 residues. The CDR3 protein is CASSSGQASTEAFF. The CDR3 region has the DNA TGTGCCAGCAGCTCGGGACAGGCGTCCACTGAAGCTTTCTTT. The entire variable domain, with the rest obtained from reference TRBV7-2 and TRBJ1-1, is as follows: GAGVSQSPSNKVTEKGKDVELRCDPISGHTALYWYRQSLGQGLEFLIYFQGNSAPDKSGLPSDRFSAERTGGSVSTLTIQRTQQEDSAVYLCASSSGQASTEAFFGQGTRLTVV.

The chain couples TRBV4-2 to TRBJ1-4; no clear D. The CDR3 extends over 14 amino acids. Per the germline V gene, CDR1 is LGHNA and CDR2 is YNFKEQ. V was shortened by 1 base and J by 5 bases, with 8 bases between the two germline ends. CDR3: CASSQVGRNEKLFF. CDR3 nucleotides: TGTGCCAGCAGCCAAGTTGGGAGGAATGAAAAACTGTTTTTT.

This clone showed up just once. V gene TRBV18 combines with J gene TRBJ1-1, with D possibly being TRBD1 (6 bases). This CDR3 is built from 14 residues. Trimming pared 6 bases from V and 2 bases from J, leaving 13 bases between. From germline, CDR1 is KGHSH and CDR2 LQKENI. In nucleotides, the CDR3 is TGTGCCAGCTCGGTGGGGGCCCCAAACACTGAAGCTTTCTTT. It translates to CASSVGAPNTEAFF.

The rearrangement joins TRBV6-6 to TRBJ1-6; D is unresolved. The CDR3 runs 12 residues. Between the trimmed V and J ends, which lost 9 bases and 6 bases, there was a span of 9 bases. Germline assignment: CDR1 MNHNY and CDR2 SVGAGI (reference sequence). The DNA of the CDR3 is TGTGCCAGTAGAGAGGGTAATTCACCCCTCCACTTT. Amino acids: CASREGNSPLHF.

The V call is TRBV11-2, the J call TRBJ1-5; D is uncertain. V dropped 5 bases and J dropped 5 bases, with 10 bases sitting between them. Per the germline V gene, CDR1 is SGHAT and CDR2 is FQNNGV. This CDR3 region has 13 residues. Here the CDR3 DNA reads TGTGCCAGCAGCCCCTTGGGAGATCAGCCCCAGCATTTT. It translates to CASSPLGDQPQHF.

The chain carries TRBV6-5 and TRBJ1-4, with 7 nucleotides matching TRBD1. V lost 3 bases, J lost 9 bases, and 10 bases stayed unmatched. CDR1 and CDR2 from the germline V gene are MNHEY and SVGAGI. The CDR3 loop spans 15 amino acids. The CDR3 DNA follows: TGTGCCAGCAGTTATAGACAGGGCCTTGGGAAAAAACTGTTTTTT. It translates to CASSYRQGLGKKLFF.

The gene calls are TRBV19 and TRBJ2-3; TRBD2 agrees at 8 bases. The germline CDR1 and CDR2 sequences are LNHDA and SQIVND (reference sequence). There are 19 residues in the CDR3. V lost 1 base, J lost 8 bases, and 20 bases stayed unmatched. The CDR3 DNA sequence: TGTGCCAGTAGTATAGCATGGCGGGGGGCGGAGGGGACGGCGCGTACGCAGTATTTT. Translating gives CASSIAWRGAEGTARTQYF.

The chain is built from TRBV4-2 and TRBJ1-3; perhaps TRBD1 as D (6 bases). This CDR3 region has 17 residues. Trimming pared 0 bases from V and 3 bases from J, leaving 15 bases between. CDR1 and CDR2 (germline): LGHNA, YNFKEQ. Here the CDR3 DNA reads TGTGCCAGCAGCCAAGATAGGGGGGGCGCGGTTGGAAACACCATATATTTT. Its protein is CASSQDRGGAVGNTIYF.

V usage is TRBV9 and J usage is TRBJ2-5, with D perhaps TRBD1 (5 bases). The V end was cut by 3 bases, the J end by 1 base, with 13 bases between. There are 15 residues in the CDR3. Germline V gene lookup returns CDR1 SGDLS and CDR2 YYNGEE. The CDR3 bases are TGTGCCAGCAGCGCCGCAGGGTATCCCCAAGAGACCCAGTACTTC. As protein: CASSAAGYPQETQYF.